Here is one T cell receptor (beta chain) with its context. This specimen belongs to a study of CD8 T cells in Susac syndrome. Sequencing of TCR beta covered CD8+ and CD4+ T cells obtained from blood. In contrast to the negatively isolated CD8+ and CD4+ T cells, TEMRA cells were FACS-enriched. The germline gives CDR1 DFQATT, CDR2 SNEGSKA (reference sequence). The CDR3 spans 11 residues. The V gene end was trimmed by 5 bases and the J gene end by 7 bases; junction bases not matched to a gene: 1. A quantity of roughly 0.5 to 1 ug RNA underwent reverse transcription using random hexamers. Multiplex PCR with immunoSEQ amplified the TCR beta CDR3 across 54 Vbeta and 13 Jbeta. MiXCR was run by TCRdb on the immunoSEQ multiplex PCR reads, yielding one entry per CDR3 protein. The table has 200,000 or so distinct CDR3 sequences, about 95% seen once.

Sequencing was performed on CD4+ T cells from PBMCs. V is TRBV20-1 and J is TRBJ2-4; 8 bases map to TRBD1. The receptor was isolated from a human donor with multiple sclerosis. CDR3 loop: CSAHRGNIQYF. CDR3 DNA sequence: TGCAGTGCTCACAGGGGGAACATTCAGTACTTC.